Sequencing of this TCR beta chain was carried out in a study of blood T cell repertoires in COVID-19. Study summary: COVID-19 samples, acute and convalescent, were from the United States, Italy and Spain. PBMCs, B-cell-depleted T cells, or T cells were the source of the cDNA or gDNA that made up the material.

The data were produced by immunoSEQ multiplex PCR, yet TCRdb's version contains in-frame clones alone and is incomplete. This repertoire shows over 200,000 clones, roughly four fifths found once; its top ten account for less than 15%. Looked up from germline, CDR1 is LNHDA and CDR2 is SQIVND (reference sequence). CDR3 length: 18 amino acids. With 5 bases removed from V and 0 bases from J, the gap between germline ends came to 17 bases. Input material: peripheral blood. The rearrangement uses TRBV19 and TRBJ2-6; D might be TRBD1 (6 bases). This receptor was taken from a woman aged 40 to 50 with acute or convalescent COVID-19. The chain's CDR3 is CASSPLTGRGSGANVLTF. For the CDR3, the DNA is TGTGCCAGTAGTCCCCTGACAGGCCGGGGCTCTGGGGCCAACGTCCTGACTTTC.